Below, 27 T cell receptor beta chains from the same sample are listed, as sequenced in a study of blood T cell repertoires in COVID-19. The assay was immunoSEQ multiplex PCR, and TCRdb's table has in-frame clones only and misses some. Here the sample spans approximately 160,000 clones, less than 90% being singletons. The sample comprised PBMCs or T cells enriched from blood (not recorded which). The receptors come from a woman in her fifties or sixties who had recovered from COVID-19.

The chain has TRBV6-5 and TRBJ2-7; weak D call: TRBD1 (7 bases). The CDR3 length is 13 residues. Germline V gene data show CDR1 as MNHEY and CDR2 as SVGAGI. The V end lost 8 bases, the J end lost 6 bases, and 17 bases lay between the germline ends. This chain's CDR3 is CASVLEGAGEQYF. The CDR3 DNA reads as TGTGCCAGCGTATTGGAGGGGGCGGGCGAGCAGTACTTC.

This rearrangement joins TRBV5-4 to TRBJ2-7; 7 nucleotides line up with TRBD2. Unmatched junction bases numbered 4, after V lost 4 bases and J lost 0 bases. The CDR3 extends over 14 amino acids. Germline CDR1 is SGHNT and CDR2 is YYREEE (reference sequence). In DNA form, the CDR3 reads TGTGCCAGCAGCGGACTAGGGAGCTCCTACGAGCAGTACTTC. Translated, it gives CASSGLGSSYEQYF.

The chain links TRBV24-1 to TRBJ2-1; possible D gene TRBD2, 6 bases. Deletions cut 7 bases from V and 2 bases from J, with 14 bases between. In germline, CDR1 is KGHDR, CDR2 SFDVKD. The CDR3 length is 15 residues. The CDR3 nucleotides read TGTGCCACCAGCCGGGACTCCGCAACCTACAATGAGCAGTTCTTC. This sequence encodes CATSRDSATYNEQFF.

The V call is TRBV5-6, the J call TRBJ2-2, with D possibly being TRBD1 (5 bases). The CDR3 is made up of 14 amino acids. V was shortened by 4 bases and J by 2 bases, with 9 bases between the two germline ends. The germline gives CDR1 SGHDT, CDR2 YYEEEE. The CDR3 loop reads CASSLQVNTGELFF. In DNA form, the CDR3 reads TGTGCCAGCAGCCTACAGGTTAACACCGGGGAGCTGTTTTTT.

This chain uses TRBV27 with TRBJ2-7, with 8 bases lining up with TRBD1. This CDR3 contains 14 residues. The V segment lost 0 bases and the J segment 6 bases; nucleotides outside the gene matches: 4. Germline values: CDR1 MNHEY, CDR2 SMNVEV (reference sequence). DNA for the CDR3: TGTGCCAGCAGTTTATCCCTCACAGGGGGCGAGCAGTACTTC. This codes for CASSLSLTGGEQYF.

This sequence joins TRBV11-3 and TRBJ1-2; 7 positions match TRBD1. The CDR3 extends over 17 amino acids. Germline assignment: CDR1 SGHNT and CDR2 YENEEA. Unmatched junction bases numbered 16, after V lost 4 bases and J lost 5 bases. For the CDR3, the DNA is TGTGCCAGCAGCTCCGGAGGTCTTGGGACAGATAGATATGGCTACACCTTC. Protein: CASSSGGLGTDRYGYTF.

This clone was detected only a few times. V and J are TRBV19 and TRBJ2-1; 8 positions match TRBD2. Germline CDR1 is LNHDA and CDR2 is SQIVND (reference sequence). Trimming removed 4 bases from V and 2 bases from J; junction bases left unmatched: 1. The CDR3 is 14 residues long. The CDR3 protein is CASSTSGPYNEQFF. The DNA for the CDR3 is TGTGCCAGTAGTACTAGCGGGCCCTACAATGAGCAGTTCTTC.

The J gene is TRBJ2-3, the V gene TRBV27, with TRBD1 matching 10 bases. The germline gives CDR1 MNHEY, CDR2 SMNVEV (reference sequence). Trimming at V came to 3 bases and at J to 2 bases, leaving 2 bases not matched to a gene. The length of the CDR3 is 15 residues. The CDR3 DNA follows: TGTGCCAGCAGTTTGGGACAGGGGCACACAGATACGCAGTATTTT. This encodes CASSLGQGHTDTQYF.

This chain joins TRBV29-1 and TRBJ2-3; no firm D call. This CDR3 spans 15 amino acids. V lost 4 bases, J lost 0 bases, and 14 bases lay in between. CDR1 SQVTM and CDR2 ANQGSEA come from the germline V gene. The CDR3 protein is CSVAARGTSTDTQYF. CDR3 nucleotide sequence: TGCAGCGTTGCCGCCCGCGGAACTAGCACAGATACGCAGTATTTT.

V usage is TRBV5-8 and J usage is TRBJ2-1; D uncertain. V was clipped by 1 base and J by 0 bases, with 2 bases between them. From germline, CDR1 is SGHTS and CDR2 YDEGEE. The CDR3 length is 13 residues. The CDR3 region is CASSLYSYNEQFF. The CDR3 region has the DNA TGTGCCAGCAGCTTGTACTCCTACAATGAGCAGTTCTTC.

The chain has TRBV4-1 and TRBJ2-1, with a weak D call TRBD1 (5 bases). The CDR3 length is 15 residues. Germline-derived CDR1 and CDR2 are MGHRA and YSYEKL. V lost 3 bases and J 2 bases, leaving 11 bases between the germline ends. Here the CDR3 DNA reads TGCGCCAGCAGCCAGCCCCTGGACACCTACAATGAGCAGTTCTTC. This encodes CASSQPLDTYNEQFF.

The chain recombines TRBV19 with TRBJ1-5, with 10 bases fitting TRBD1. The CDR3 is 16 residues long. Germline CDR1 reads LNHDA; CDR2 reads SQIVND (reference sequence). The trim removed 5 bases at V and 3 bases at J, leaving 7 bases unmatched. CDR3: CASSARDRGFNQPQHF. Here the CDR3 DNA reads TGTGCCAGTAGTGCCCGGGACAGGGGTTTCAATCAGCCCCAGCATTTT.

The chain recombines TRBV2 with TRBJ1-2; 9 positions match TRBD1. Unmatched junction bases numbered 11, after V lost 6 bases and J lost 6 bases. The CDR3 extends over 15 amino acids. Germline assignment: CDR1 SNHLY and CDR2 FYNNEI. The CDR3: CASRGGWGQGDGYTF. DNA for the CDR3: TGTGCCAGCAGAGGGGGGTGGGGACAGGGCGATGGCTACACCTTC.

V and J are TRBV2 and TRBJ1-5; TRBD1 is a possible D gene (6 bases). V was cut by 1 base and J by 4 bases, with 11 bases left in between. Germline CDR1 SNHLY, CDR2 FYNNEI. This CDR3 comprises 15 residues. The DNA of the CDR3 is TGTGCCAGCAGTGAAGAAGGACAGAGAAATCAGCCCCAGCATTTT. This codes for CASSEEGQRNQPQHF.

The chain couples TRBV2 to TRBJ1-6, with 7 bases fitting TRBD1. The V gene's germline CDR1 is SNHLY and CDR2 FYNNEI. Trimming cost V 5 bases and J 9 bases; bases outside gene matches: 16. The CDR3 extends over 17 amino acids. The chain's CDR3 is CASSPGQQSLQGSPLHF. The DNA for the CDR3 is TGTGCCAGCAGTCCGGGACAGCAGTCGCTACAAGGTTCACCCCTCCACTTT.

The rearrangement uses TRBV6-5 and TRBJ1-1; D is uncertain. CDR1 MNHEY and CDR2 SVGAGI come from the germline V gene. There are 13 residues in the CDR3. The V and J ends lost 2 bases and 0 bases respectively, with 4 bases between them. CDR3 residues: CASSYSMNTEAFF. The DNA of the CDR3 is TGTGCCAGCAGTTACAGCATGAACACTGAAGCTTTCTTT.

The chain has TRBV6-1 and TRBJ1-2, with a weak D call TRBD1 (5 bases). This CDR3 has 13 residues. V was trimmed by 6 bases and J by 7 bases, leaving 15 bases between them. Germline CDR1 reads MNHNS; CDR2 reads SASEGT. The CDR3 region has the DNA TGTGCCAGCAGCAAGGGGTATAGTGGTGGCTACACCTTC. Protein product: CASSKGYSGGYTF.

This CDR3 reads CASSSGSPSNYGYTF. For the CDR3, the DNA is TGTGCCAGCAGCTCCGGTAGTCCTTCTAACTATGGCTACACCTTC. The rearrangement joins TRBV7-9 to TRBJ1-2, with D unclear. Germline CDR1 SEHNR, CDR2 FQNEAQ (reference sequence). V gave up 4 bases and J gave up 0 bases, with 12 bases separating them. The CDR3 contains 15 residues.

The rearrangement uses TRBV7-9 and TRBJ1-6; 11 bases agree with TRBD1. CDR1 SEHNR and CDR2 FQNEAQ come from the germline V gene (reference sequence). Trimming at V came to 5 bases and at J to 8 bases, leaving 2 bases not matched to a gene. This CDR3 region has 14 residues. The CDR3 here is CASSGQGAYSPLHF. CDR3 in DNA: TGTGCCAGCAGCGGACAGGGGGCCTATTCACCCCTCCACTTT. The variable domain in full, with the rest retrieved from reference TRBV7-9 and TRBJ1-6, is DTGVSQNPRHKITKRGQNVTFRCDPISEHNRLYWYRQTLGQGPEFLTYFQNEAQLEKSRLLSDRFSAERPKGSFSTLEIQRTEQGDSAMYLCASSGQGAYSPLHFGNGTRLTVT.

V and J are TRBV15 and TRBJ2-2; TRBD1 matches at 10 bases. The V gene's germline CDR1 is LNHNV and CDR2 YYDKDF (reference sequence). The CDR3 extends over 16 amino acids. V gave up 5 bases and J gave up 5 bases; unmatched junction bases: 8. CDR3 DNA sequence: TGTGCCACCAGCCTTTGGGACAGGGGAAATACCGGGGAGCTGTTTTTT. It translates to CATSLWDRGNTGELFF.

The V call is TRBV27, the J call TRBJ2-3, with D perhaps TRBD1 (5 bases). The CDR3 sequence is 14 residues long. V was clipped by 3 bases and J by 2 bases, with 9 bases between them. Germline V gene lookup returns CDR1 MNHEY and CDR2 SMNVEV (reference sequence). This chain's CDR3 is CASSFGQPTDTQYF. CDR3 DNA sequence: TGTGCCAGCAGTTTCGGACAACCCACAGATACGCAGTATTTT.

This CDR3 reads CASSFGSGRNNSPLHF. In nucleotides, the CDR3 is TGTGCCAGCAGCTTCGGCTCAGGGAGGAATAATTCACCCCTCCACTTT. The rearrangement links TRBV7-9 to TRBJ1-6; the D gene is possibly TRBD1 (5 bases). This CDR3 has 16 amino acids. Deletions cut 3 bases from V and 5 bases from J, with 14 bases between. Per the germline V gene, CDR1 is SEHNR and CDR2 is FQNEAQ (reference sequence).

This clone was picked up a small number of times. The chain has TRBV28 and TRBJ2-7; D is ambiguous. CDR3 size: 14 residues. The ends were cut back, 4 bases at V and 0 bases at J, with 10 bases in the middle. CDR1 and CDR2 (germline): MDHEN, SYDVKM. This CDR3 is CASSSLPSSYEQYF. The CDR3 coding sequence is TGTGCCAGCAGTTCCCTACCGAGCTCCTACGAGCAGTACTTC.

V gene TRBV5-5 combines with J gene TRBJ2-1, with no clear D. V lost 4 bases and J 1 base, leaving 12 bases between the germline ends. Germline loops: CDR1 SGHKS, CDR2 YYEKEE (reference sequence). CDR3 size: 15 residues. The CDR3 loop reads CASSGSTGSYNEQFF. The CDR3 DNA sequence: TGTGCCAGCAGCGGTTCCACCGGGTCCTACAATGAGCAGTTCTTC.

The rearrangement links TRBV28 to TRBJ2-7; the match to TRBD1 covers 7 bases. CDR1 and CDR2 (germline): MDHEN, SYDVKM. The ends lost 6 bases at V and 2 bases at J; junction bases unmatched: 16. This CDR3 contains 17 residues. The CDR3 coding sequence is TGTGCCAGCAGCCAATACACCTTCGACAGGGCTACCTACGAGCAGTACTTC. Translation: CASSQYTFDRATYEQYF.

CDR3 sequence: CSASPGTSGSSEQFF. The CDR3 coding sequence is TGCAGTGCTAGTCCCGGGACTAGCGGGAGTAGTGAGCAGTTCTTC. The chain couples TRBV20-1 to TRBJ2-1; 14 positions agree with TRBD2. The J segment lost 9 bases and the V segment lost 3 bases, leaving 7 bases of the junction unmatched. The length of the CDR3 is 15 residues. Germline assignment: CDR1 DFQATT and CDR2 SNEGSKA (reference sequence).

This clone appeared a single time. V and J are TRBV19 and TRBJ1-5; the D is unclear. Per the germline V gene, CDR1 is LNHDA and CDR2 is SQIVND (reference sequence). The CDR3 extends over 14 amino acids. With 7 bases removed from V and 5 bases from J, the gap between germline ends came to 15 bases. The DNA for the CDR3 is TGTGCCAGTACAGCAGGAAGGTTGGATCAGCCCCAGCATTTT. Protein sequence: CASTAGRLDQPQHF.